This TCR beta chain was sequenced during a study of Ad26.COV2.S vaccination and SARS-CoV-2 variants. For the study at large: By the intramuscular route, Ad26.COV2.S was given once, or twice 56 days apart.

Here immunoSEQ multiplex PCR was the method, and the copy in TCRdb shows in-frame clones only, minus some. The sample contains around 300,000 clones, under 90% of which appear only once. The treatment: about 20 received Ad26.COV2.S at low or high dose, single or two shots; several received placebo; per-sample allocation not given. Samples were taken on day 63 after the first vaccine or placebo injection. Based in Boston, the donor was an adult of 18-55 years. In the vaccine, an Ad26 vector expressed the SARS-CoV-2 spike of the Wuhan strain. The trim removed 0 bases at V and 0 bases at J, leaving 15 bases unmatched. The V gene's germline CDR1 is LGHDT and CDR2 YNNKEL (reference sequence). The CDR3 has 20 amino acids.

This sample comprised peripheral blood, obtained in a trial of Ad26.COV2.S vaccine versus placebo. The rearrangement links TRBV3-1 (or the pseudogene TRBV3-2) to TRBJ2-3; TRBD1 aligns across 7 bases. The sequence derives from a person aged 18-65 years who received the Ad26.COV2.S COVID-19 vaccine or a placebo. The CDR3 sequence: CASSQEIPPPGGTSTDTQYF. The CDR3 coding sequence is TGTGCCAGCAGCCAAGAAATCCCCCCCCCAGGGGGTACTAGCACAGATACGCAGTATTTT.